The 25 T cell receptor beta chains given below trace back to one sample, sequenced in a study of CXCR3-negative and CXCR3-positive naive CD8 T cells. Findings of the study overall: In CXCR3-positive naive cells, the TRB CDR3s were more hydrophobic than in CXCR3-negative naive cells.

Libraries were UMI-labeled 5' RACE TRB cDNA. With the 5' RACE reads reprocessed, TCRdb shows one record per CDR3 protein and no DNA. The listing records under 110,000 distinct CDR3 sequences. For these TCRs, the target antigens are not known. The sample taken for sequencing was naive CXCR3+ CD8+ T cells from blood. Sample subset: CD45RO-CCR7+CD27+CD95- naive CD8+ T cells expressing CXCR3 (TNR3+). All receptors come from a human donor in good health. Some clones in this sample may be carry-over from other donors' samples.

The V gene is TRBV7-2, the J gene TRBJ2-2; the D call of TRBD1 rests on TCRdb alone, since no DNA is present to check it. Germline CDR1 reads SGHTA; CDR2 reads FQGNSA. The CDR3 loop spans 16 amino acids. Here the CDR3 reads CASSGTGGGSTGELFF.

The CDR3 here is CASSKGRKDGYTF. The chain couples TRBV21-1 to TRBJ1-2. TRBV21-1 is a documented pseudogene. The CDR3 has 13 amino acids.

The rearrangement joins TRBV29-1 to TRBJ2-2; TCRdb lists TRBD2, though no DNA is available to test this call. CDR1 is SQVTM, CDR2 ANQGSEA, per germline. This CDR3 spans 15 amino acids. CDR3 loop: CSVEGRGRFPGELFF.

This chain connects TRBV7-9 to TRBJ1-3. Germline V lookup: CDR1 SEHNR, CDR2 FQNEAQ (reference sequence). The CDR3 has 13 amino acids. The chain's CDR3 is CASSLPSGPTIYF. The complete variable domain, with remaining parts taken from reference TRBV7-9 and TRBJ1-3, reads DTGVSQNPRHKITKRGQNVTFRCDPISEHNRLYWYRQTLGQGPEFLTYFQNEAQLEKSRLLSDRFSAERPKGSFSTLEIQRTEQGDSAMYLCASSLPSGPTIYFGEGSWLTVV.

The chain carries TRBV4-1 and TRBJ1-2. The germline CDR1 and CDR2 sequences are MGHRA and YSYEKL. The CDR3 spans 13 residues. CDR3: CASSAIGDNGYTF.

The V and J genes are TRBV14 and TRBJ2-7; TCRdb's D call, TRBD2, is unchecked because there is no DNA. CDR1 is SGHDN and CDR2 is FVKESK in the germline V gene. This CDR3 region has 16 residues. The CDR3 is CASSQEGLAPYYEQYF.

The rearrangement joins TRBV29-1 to TRBJ1-1; TCRdb names TRBD1, which stays unverified in the absence of DNA. The CDR3 is made up of 12 amino acids. The germline gives CDR1 SQVTM, CDR2 ANQGSEA. The chain's CDR3 is CSVRPMNTEAFF.

The rearrangement joins TRBV13 to TRBJ2-7; TCRdb's assignment of TRBD1 cannot be checked, as there is no DNA. The CDR3 is made up of 13 amino acids. The V gene's germline CDR1 is PRHDT and CDR2 FYEKMQ (reference sequence). The chain's CDR3 is CASSPGGGYEQYF.

This chain connects TRBV5-1 to TRBJ2-5; the D gene TCRdb calls, TRBD2, cannot be checked with no DNA. Germline CDR1 and CDR2: SGHRS and YFSETQ. The length of the CDR3 is 15 residues. This CDR3 reads CASSSWTSGEETQYF.

The chain is built from TRBV29-1 and TRBJ2-1; TCRdb selects TRBD2, and the lack of DNA leaves this call unchecked. Germline V gene data show CDR1 as SQVTM and CDR2 as ANQGSEA. The CDR3 length is 11 residues. The CDR3 loop is CSGFGEGEQFF.

The J gene is TRBJ2-7, the V gene TRBV27; TCRdb lists TRBD1, though no DNA is available to test this call. The CDR3 loop spans 14 amino acids. Germline CDR1 reads MNHEY; CDR2 reads SMNVEV (reference sequence). CDR3 amino acids: CASRMNTGYYEQYF.

CDR3 in amino acids: CASSQGLQTGMSYEQYF. V and J are TRBV14 and TRBJ2-7; TCRdb selects TRBD1, and the lack of DNA leaves this call unchecked. Germline CDR1 and CDR2: SGHDN and FVKESK. This CDR3 region has 17 residues.

The genes are TRBV20-1 and TRBJ2-3; the D gene TCRdb calls, TRBD1, cannot be checked with no DNA. The CDR3 loop spans 13 amino acids. Germline CDR1 and CDR2: DFQATT and SNEGSKA (reference sequence). The CDR3: CSARPGGTDTQYF.

The chain joins TRBV29-1 to TRBJ2-7; TCRdb names TRBD1, which stays unverified in the absence of DNA. The length of the CDR3 is 13 residues. Germline-derived CDR1 and CDR2 are SQVTM and ANQGSEA. The CDR3 region is CSVGQGASYEQYF.

The chain recombines TRBV12-5 with TRBJ2-1; there is no DNA to check the TCRdb D call of TRBD1. CDR1 and CDR2 from the germline V gene are LGHNT and FRNRAP. This CDR3 comprises 13 residues. The CDR3: CASEPRGDNEQFF.

The chain joins TRBV11-1 to TRBJ2-7. The germline V gene has CDR1 SGHAT and CDR2 FQDESV (reference sequence). CDR3 length: 14 residues. CDR3 loop: CASSPETLFYEQYF.

V is TRBV6-5 and J is TRBJ2-7; TCRdb's assignment of TRBD1 cannot be checked, as there is no DNA. The CDR3 sequence is 14 residues long. Per the germline V gene, CDR1 is MNHEY and CDR2 is SVGAGI. CDR3 residues: CASSLQGTTYEQYF.

This chain uses TRBV29-1 with TRBJ2-7; with no DNA, the TCRdb D assignment of TRBD1 cannot be verified. CDR3 length equals 14 residues. CDR1 is SQVTM and CDR2 is ANQGSEA in the germline V gene. CDR3 region: CSVYRTGSSYEQYF.

This rearrangement joins TRBV19 to TRBJ2-7; as DNA is missing, the TRBD2 call by TCRdb cannot be tested. CDR1 is LNHDA, CDR2 SQIVND, per germline (reference sequence). This CDR3 comprises 15 residues. This CDR3 is CASSIGLAPGNEQYF.

The rearrangement joins TRBV12-3 or TRBV12-4 to TRBJ2-3; TCRdb names TRBD1, which stays unverified in the absence of DNA. The CDR3 sequence is 16 residues long. CDR3 residues: CASRLGGQANTDTQYF.

The genes are TRBV5-1 and TRBJ2-3. The CDR3 consists of 15 residues. The V gene's germline CDR1 is SGHRS and CDR2 YFSETQ. The CDR3 reads CASSLEPFSTDTQYF.

The rearrangement links TRBV28 to TRBJ2-1; TCRdb proposes TRBD2, but this gene call is untestable without DNA. CDR3 length: 15 amino acids. Germline assignment: CDR1 MDHEN and CDR2 SYDVKM. CDR3 residues: CASSPISGPLNEQFF.

The rearrangement uses TRBV2 and TRBJ1-4; TCRdb picks TRBD1, but there is no DNA to check that call. The CDR3 extends over 14 amino acids. Germline V gene sequence: CDR1 SNHLY, CDR2 FYNNEI. CDR3 region: CASSGGDTNEKLFF.

The chain uses TRBV28 and TRBJ2-1; with no DNA, the TCRdb D assignment of TRBD1 cannot be verified. This CDR3 contains 15 residues. The germline CDR1 and CDR2 sequences are MDHEN and SYDVKM. The CDR3 protein is CASSLLDRGIHEQFF. Looking up the rest from reference TRBV28 and TRBJ2-1 gives the full variable domain: DVKVTQSSRYLVKRTGEKVFLECVQDMDHENMFWYRQDPGLGLRLIYFSYDVKMKEKGDIPEGYSVSREKKERFSLILESASTNQTSMYLCASSLLDRGIHEQFFGPGTRLTVL.

The rearrangement joins TRBV6-2 or TRBV6-3 to TRBJ2-1; with no DNA, the TCRdb D assignment of TRBD1 cannot be verified. This CDR3 has 14 residues. From germline, CDR1 is MNHEY and CDR2 SVGEGT. The CDR3 region is CASSQGQGHNEQFF.